This T cell receptor beta chain was found in a study of blood T cell repertoires in COVID-19. Study background: Some COVID-19 samples were acute and others convalescent; all came from the United States, Italy and Spain. The cDNA or gDNA used as material had been derived from T cells, B-cell-depleted T cells, or PBMCs.

Under the authors' procedure: Quantification of nucleated cells was approximated via reference gene primer amplification. The protocol was immunoSEQ multiplex PCR, while the TCRdb copy is restricted to in-frame clones and leaves out a portion. Clonal size and the V and J genes are those of that table, whereas D and trimming came from the DNA. The table includes around 240,000 clones, 70% to 85% detected once. This CDR3 has 16 amino acids. Germline V gives CDR1 SGHRS, CDR2 YFSETQ. Trimming at V came to 4 bases and at J to 3 bases, leaving 8 bases not matched to a gene. The chain joins TRBV5-1 to TRBJ2-3; 10 nucleotides agree with TRBD1. The sample taken for sequencing was peripheral blood. The clonotype was recovered from a woman older than 75 with acute or convalescent COVID-19. CDR3 sequence: CASSAGTGARTDTQYF. CDR3 coding DNA: TGCGCCAGCAGCGCCGGGACAGGGGCTCGGACAGATACGCAGTATTTT.